This TCR beta chain emerged from a study of blood T cells in healthy people across ages (dated by TCRdb to between 2015 and 2017). As for the study more broadly: In model experiments, template switching captured about one uniquely barcoded TCR beta cDNA molecule for every two T cells. Using deep sequencing normalized with unique cDNA molecular identifiers, the study measured how TCR beta repertoire diversity changes with age. The donors were split into four age groups: young (average 16 years), middle-aged (39), aged (62) and long-lived (roughly 77). To avoid experimental bias, donors of different ages were randomly spread across the sequencing lanes. Using the same blood draw, the study looked at two additional independent replicas of 1 million unique cDNA reads for two donors, one aged 18 to 30 and the other aged 80 or older. Paper-wide results and their limitations: Compared with the aged group, the long-lived group had more naive CD4+ T cells, fewer expanded clones and increased TCR diversity, suggesting age selection. Because profiling used bulk unsorted PBMCs, naive and antigen-experienced compartments could not be compared conclusively. Total diversity estimates from one million sequenced T cells were considered lower bounds and underestimates. The percentage of naive T cells measured by flow cytometry correlated strongly with observed TCR beta diversity. As age increased, observed TCR beta diversity per million T cells dropped in a roughly linear way, and a significant reduction was already evident by age about 40. Because donor CMV infection status was unknown, age-related changes in expanded clonotypes were potentially confounded.

The CDR3 spans 14 residues, from the cysteine through the phenylalanine. Only the CDR3 portion is preserved as DNA: 42 bases, with reading frame beginning at the first base. The germline V gene yields SGHDN for CDR1 and FVKESK for CDR2. V is trimmed back by 4 bases and J by 2 bases, and the junction contains 5 bases that no gene match accounts for. The donors were roughly 40 Caucasian individuals from Russia, aged roughly 6 to 100 years, who were systemically healthy. About 9.6 milliliters of peripheral blood were collected from each donor into EDTA-treated Vacutainer tubes. Ficoll-Paque density-gradient centrifugation was used to isolate PBMCs, with at least 7 million obtained per sample. Total RNA was extracted from PBMCs with Trizol reagent, with at least 6 micrograms obtained per sample. For every donor, an aliquot of PBMCs went through flow cytometry to measure the percentages of naive CD45RAhigh/CD27high T cells.

The method was 5' RACE. Sequenced on an Illumina HiSeq 2500. A second PCR of roughly 6 to 12 cycles was run with a J-beta primer mix and a sample-barcoded 5' primer. A template-switch 5' adaptor carrying 12 random nucleotides introduced a unique molecular identifier onto each TCR beta cDNA molecule. At least 2.5 million CDR3-containing paired-end reads were obtained from each sample. The Mint cDNA synthesis kit, primed by a TRBC-specific oligonucleotide, was used to synthesize first-strand cDNA from all RNA. Following uracil-DNA glycosylase treatment, a first 18-cycle PCR with universal primers M1SS and BC2_uni_R was performed on all cDNA. The original methods were these. Normalization of each sample was performed by random selection of 1 million high-quality reads, each carrying a distinct molecular identifier. Reads with shared molecular identifiers were discarded instead of being binned into consensus sequences. CDR3 identification, clonotype clustering and error correction used MiTCR with a Q25 quality threshold and the strictest error-elimination algorithm. A nonparametric unseen species model with Euler transformation was used to estimate a lower bound on total TCR beta diversity. The public reads were quality trimmed at Q25 with fastp and then assembled into clones with MiXCR by TCRdb, keeping productive beta chains. Entries that share a CDR3 protein sequence are merged under the most common genes and DNA. What appears here as the V and J calls and clone size reflects TCRdb's work, not the paper's. The table for this sample lists some 1.4 million distinct CDR3 sequences; approximately 42% of them were counted only once. The biggest ten clones account for 7.9% of the sample.

A remark on this clonotype: Its binding antigen is unknown. Base qualities are not at hand, and no much larger clone is one base apart.

The source is a woman younger than 30 in good health. Rearrangement joined TRBV14 to TRBJ2-7, with 7 bases aligning to TRBD2. Sequenced: blood. The DNA sequence is TGTGCCAGCAGCCGCAAGACTAGCACCTACGAGCAGTACTTC. Translated, it gives CASSRKTSTYEQYF.